One sample yielded the 17 T cell receptor beta chains listed below, sequenced in a study of blood T cell repertoires in COVID-19. Here immunoSEQ multiplex PCR was the method, and the copy in TCRdb shows in-frame clones only, minus some. The table records 75,000 to 100,000 clones, around 90% of them present only once. Sequenced material: peripheral blood. The receptors here all came from a man between 65 and 79 years old with acute or convalescent COVID-19.

The J gene is TRBJ2-1, the V gene TRBV7-2, with a weak D call TRBD1 (5 bases). Germline CDR1 reads SGHTA; CDR2 reads FQGNSA. The CDR3 is 15 residues long. V shed 1 base and J shed 2 bases, with 9 bases lying between them. CDR3 DNA sequence: TGTGCCAGCAGCTTAGAGGGGTCACCCTACAATGAGCAGTTCTTC. This sequence encodes CASSLEGSPYNEQFF.

The chain recombines TRBV5-1 with TRBJ2-2; 11 bases are shared with TRBD1. V was pared by 3 bases and J by 1 base, with 2 bases of the junction left unmatched. Germline lookup yields CDR1 SGHRS and CDR2 YFSETQ. The CDR3 runs 16 residues. This CDR3 is CASSSGTGGNTGELFF. The CDR3 DNA follows: TGCGCCAGCAGCTCCGGGACAGGGGGGAACACCGGGGAGCTGTTTTTT.

V is TRBV28 and J is TRBJ1-5; tentatively, D is TRBD1 (5 bases). This CDR3 region has 15 residues. Germline V gene lookup returns CDR1 MDHEN and CDR2 SYDVKM. V shed 2 bases and J shed 2 bases, with 10 bases lying between them. In DNA, the CDR3 is TGTGCCAGCAGTTTAATAGGGGTCGGCAATCAGCCCCAGCATTTT. Its protein product is CASSLIGVGNQPQHF.

The rearrangement joins TRBV18 to TRBJ2-3, with a tentative D call TRBD1 (6 bases). V lost 2 bases and J lost 2, with 11 bases in between. Germline V gives CDR1 KGHSH, CDR2 LQKENI. This CDR3 spans 15 amino acids. The CDR3 DNA follows: TGTGCCAGCTCACCAACGGGACAAGCCACAGATACGCAGTATTTT. Translated: CASSPTGQATDTQYF.

This clone was recorded once. CDR3 sequence (DNA): TGTGCCAGCAACCCAATCAGGGGCTGGGGCTACACCTTC. Its protein product is CASNPIRGWGYTF. The J gene is TRBJ1-2, the V gene TRBV28, with TRBD1 as a possible D gene (6 bases). CDR1 is MDHEN, CDR2 SYDVKM, per germline. The V and J ends lost 7 bases and 8 bases respectively, with 17 bases between them. The CDR3 length is 13 residues.

This clone appeared a few times. This chain joins TRBV11-3 and TRBJ1-6; D gene ambiguous. Germline assignment: CDR1 SGHNT and CDR2 YENEEA. The CDR3 totals 14 residues. V lost 5 bases and J lost 0, with 5 bases in between. Here the CDR3 DNA reads TGTGCCAGCAGCCCCTGCTCCTATAATTCACCCCTCCACTTT. Translated: CASSPCSYNSPLHF.

This rearrangement joins TRBV20-1 to TRBJ1-1; 7 bases are a match to TRBD1. J lost 2 bases, V lost 3 bases, and 6 bases had no gene match. The CDR3 is 14 amino acids. Per germline, CDR1 DFQATT and CDR2 SNEGSKA (reference sequence). For the CDR3, the DNA is TGCAGTGCTAGTAATACAGGGGTTAACACTGAAGCTTTCTTT. It translates to CSASNTGVNTEAFF.

CDR3 sequence reads: CASSSTGLSGYTF. In nucleotides, the CDR3 is TGTGCCAGCTCATCGACAGGGTTATCCGGCTACACCTTC. The chain recombines TRBV18 with TRBJ1-2, with 7 bases matching TRBD1. The germline V gene encodes CDR1 KGHSH and CDR2 LQKENI. The trim removed 5 bases at V and 8 bases at J, leaving 8 bases unmatched. The CDR3 is 13 residues long.

This chain uses TRBV7-2 with TRBJ1-2; possible D gene TRBD1, 6 bases. Germline V gene data show CDR1 as SGHTA and CDR2 as FQGNSA. V lost 4 bases and J lost 8, with 14 bases in between. The CDR3 totals 13 residues. The CDR3 region has the DNA TGTGCCAGCAGCTCCTCAGGGGCGCGGGGCTACACCTTC. This gives the protein CASSSSGARGYTF.

The rearrangement joins TRBV6-5 to TRBJ1-5; 7 bases map to TRBD1. Germline CDR1 is MNHEY and CDR2 is SVGAGI. CDR3 length: 14 residues. With V trimmed by 6 bases and J by 0 bases, 2 bases remained unmatched. CDR3: CASRGTASNQPQHF. The CDR3 region has the DNA TGTGCCAGCAGGGGGACAGCTAGCAATCAGCCCCAGCATTTT.

This chain joins TRBV2 and TRBJ2-3; no firm D call. This CDR3 region has 9 residues. The germline V gene encodes CDR1 SNHLY and CDR2 FYNNEI. With 8 bases removed from V and 8 bases from J, the gap between germline ends came to 5 bases. CDR3 coding DNA: TGTGCCAGCGGCGGTACGCAGTATTTT. This encodes CASGGTQYF.

The chain joins TRBV2 to TRBJ1-6; TRBD1 aligns across 8 bases. J gave up 3 bases and V 4 bases, and 8 bases lay outside the gene matches. The CDR3 covers 17 residues. From germline, CDR1 is SNHLY and CDR2 FYNNEI. CDR3 protein: CASSVRQGISYNSPLHF. The CDR3 DNA follows: TGTGCCAGCAGTGTTCGACAGGGGATAAGCTATAATTCACCCCTCCACTTT.

CDR3 sequence: CASRRTGLNYGYTF. The DNA of the CDR3 is TGTGCCAGCAGGAGGACAGGGCTTAACTATGGCTACACCTTC. The V call is TRBV2, the J call TRBJ1-2; 8 bases agree with TRBD1. The CDR3 contains 14 residues. The junction had 4 bases not matched to a gene; V was cut back by 6 bases and J by 1 base. The germline gives CDR1 SNHLY, CDR2 FYNNEI.

V and J are TRBV9 and TRBJ2-7; TRBD2 agrees at 13 bases. The CDR3 loop spans 15 amino acids. The junction had 4 bases not matched to a gene; V was cut back by 5 bases and J by 2 bases. Germline CDR1 and CDR2: SGDLS and YYNGEE. The CDR3 coding sequence is TGTGCCAGCAGTTTGACTAGCGGGGGGACCTACGAGCAGTACTTC. It encodes CASSLTSGGTYEQYF. The whole variable domain, filled in from reference TRBV9 and TRBJ2-7, reads DSGVTQTPKHLITATGQRVTLRCSPRSGDLSVYWYQQSLDQGLQFLIQYYNGEERAKGNILERFSAQQFPDLHSELNLSSLELGDSALYFCASSLTSGGTYEQYFGPGTRLTVT.

This clone was counted a single time. CDR3 nucleotide sequence: TGTGCCATCAGTGAGTCCAGGGAAGGGACCCAGTACTTC. Translated, it gives CAISESREGTQYF. This chain connects TRBV10-3 to TRBJ2-5; weak D call: TRBD1 (5 bases). This CDR3 comprises 13 residues. V was pared by 0 bases and J by 7 bases, with 9 bases between. Germline V gives CDR1 ENHRY, CDR2 SYGVKD.

The chain couples TRBV19 to TRBJ1-2; maybe TRBD1 (5 bases). The V and J ends lost 5 bases and 8 bases respectively, with 18 bases between them. Per the germline V gene, CDR1 is LNHDA and CDR2 is SQIVND (reference sequence). The CDR3 is made up of 14 amino acids. This CDR3 is CASSSDSPRGGYTF. CDR3 sequence (DNA): TGTGCCAGTAGTTCCGACAGCCCGCGGGGAGGCTACACCTTC.

The rearrangement uses TRBV19 and TRBJ2-1; 8 nucleotides agree with TRBD2. This CDR3 is 15 amino acids long. Germline trimming cut 6 bases from V and 2 bases from J; bases unmatched to any gene: 6. Germline V gene lookup returns CDR1 LNHDA and CDR2 SQIVND (reference sequence). The CDR3 region is CASRVSGATYNEQFF. The CDR3, as DNA: TGTGCCAGTAGAGTTAGCGGGGCAACCTACAATGAGCAGTTCTTC.